The next 32 T cell receptor beta chains were all read from a single sample in a study of regulatory T cells in long-lasting Graves disease. Time point specified: newly diagnosed GD, antithyroid drugs for less than 3 months. Generation of the TCR library employed RNA extracted from PBMCs. Construction of TCR beta libraries relied on iRepertoire HTBI primers and on Arm-PCR targeting CDR3 regions. TCRdb ran MiXCR on the multiplex PCR reads and lists one entry per CDR3 protein. The repertoire holds 400,000 to 550,000 distinct CDR3 sequences, with about 17% as singletons. This same sample was also taken into another study, of T cells in Graves' hyperthyroidism and ophthalmopathy.

Sequenced here: peripheral blood mononuclear cells (PBMCs), sampled at new diagnosis, from a patient treated with antithyroid drugs. The receptors were gathered from a woman in her 30s with Graves disease.

In its sample, this clonotype was seen many times. J is TRBJ2-1 and V is TRBV6-2 or TRBV6-3; D may be TRBD1 (5 bases). With 2 bases removed from V and 15 bases from J, the gap between germline ends came to 17 bases. Germline CDR1 and CDR2: MNHEY and SVGEGT. This CDR3 spans 13 amino acids. CDR3 sequence (DNA): TGTGCCAGCAGTTACGACTCGGCAGGGCTGCCGTTCTTC. Translated: CASSYDSAGLPFF.

The table lists this clonotype with many counts. The chain carries TRBV10-3 and TRBJ2-7; D is unclear. The V and J ends lost 0 bases and 6 bases respectively, with 12 bases between them. Germline-derived CDR1 and CDR2 are ENHRY and SYGVKD. This CDR3 spans 14 amino acids. Here the CDR3 DNA reads TGTGCCATCAGTGAGTCGAAAGGTTTCGGCGAGCAGTACTTC. It codes for CAISESKGFGEQYF.

The table lists this clonotype with a count of one. The rearrangement uses TRBV7-2 and TRBJ1-1; tentative D call: TRBD1 (6 bases). Per germline, CDR1 SGHTA and CDR2 FQGNSA. The CDR3 totals 15 residues. V was clipped by 0 bases and J by 1 base, with 9 bases between them. CDR3 in DNA: TGTGCCAGCAGCTTAGCGGGGGCTCGGAACACTGAAGCTTTCTTT. Protein: CASSLAGARNTEAFF.

The V and J genes are TRBV6-1 and TRBJ2-5; 9 bases agree with TRBD2. The end of the DNA fits TRBJ2-1 better, so the J call may be wrong. The CDR3 loop spans 15 amino acids. From germline, CDR1 is MNHNS and CDR2 SASEGT. The CDR3 loop is CASRRAGGPHNEQFF. CDR3 bases: TGTGCCAGCAGACGAGCGGGAGGCCCCCACAATGAGCAGTTCTTC.

This sequence joins TRBV9 and TRBJ1-5; D remains ambiguous. This CDR3 is 15 amino acids long. Trimming stripped 4 bases from V and 3 bases from J, with 14 bases between. Per germline, CDR1 SGDLS and CDR2 YYNGEE. The CDR3 nucleotides read TGTGCCAGCAGCCCCGGCCCTGGGATCAATCAGCCCCAGCATTTT. Translating it yields CASSPGPGINQPQHF.

The CDR3 DNA reads as TGTGCCAGCAGCTTAGGAAGTAGGAGCACAGATACGCAGTATTTT. The encoded protein is CASSLGSRSTDTQYF. The rearrangement uses TRBV11-2 and TRBJ2-3, with D unclear. Trimming left V 1 base short and J 0 bases short, with 8 bases between. The V gene's germline CDR1 is SGHAT and CDR2 FQNNGV. The CDR3 is 15 amino acids. Full variable domain (missing parts from reference TRBV11-2 and TRBJ2-3): EAGVAQSPRYKIIEKRQSVAFWCNPISGHATLYWYQQILGQGPKLLIQFQNNGVVDDSQLPKDRFSAERLKGVDSTLKIQPAKLEDSAVYLCASSLGSRSTDTQYFGPGTRLTVL.

This clonotype was recorded many times. The genes are TRBV12-3 or TRBV12-4 and TRBJ2-4; D is perhaps TRBD2 (5 bases). V gave up 6 bases and J gave up 8 bases, with 17 bases separating them. The CDR3 loop spans 14 amino acids. CDR3 in DNA: TGTGCCAGCAGCCGCTGGCGAGACGGGGACATTCAGTACTTC. This encodes CASSRWRDGDIQYF.

This clonotype has ten or more counts. This chain connects TRBV12-3 or TRBV12-4 to TRBJ2-3, with D possibly TRBD1 on 6 matching bases. The CDR3 is 17 amino acids. Trimming removed 1 base from V and 0 bases from J, with 14 bases in between. For the CDR3, the DNA is TGTGCCAGCAGTTTAGGGCGATTGGGGGCGAGCACAGATACGCAGTATTTT. Encoded protein: CASSLGRLGASTDTQYF.

This clonotype was seen many times. The chain uses TRBV9 and TRBJ2-2, with D perhaps TRBD1 (5 bases). Germline V gene data show CDR1 as SGDLS and CDR2 as YYNGEE. The ends were cut back, 0 bases at V and 7 bases at J, with 22 bases in the middle. This CDR3 has 18 residues. The CDR3 region is CASSVAGSGPTDGGELFF. The DNA for the CDR3 is TGTGCCAGCAGCGTAGCCGGATCAGGGCCCACCGACGGCGGGGAGCTGTTTTTT.

This clonotype appeared once. This may come from a read error, since a much larger clone is one base off. The rearrangement links TRBV6-5 to TRBJ2-7; possibly TRBD1 for D (6 bases). CDR3 length: 17 residues. Germline CDR1 is MNHEY and CDR2 is SVGAGI. CDR3 amino acids: CASSYSGRGSVSYGQYF. In DNA, the CDR3 is TGTGCCAGCAGTTACTCGGGAAGGGGGAGTGTGTCCTACGGGCAGTACTTC.

This chain links TRBV7-9 with TRBJ1-2, with a weak D call TRBD1 (5 bases). Trimming cost V 0 bases and J 2 bases, with 16 bases left between them. The CDR3 extends over 17 amino acids. CDR1 SEHNR and CDR2 FQNEAQ come from the germline V gene (reference sequence). The CDR3 DNA sequence: TGTGCCAGCAGCTTAGCGATTATTCAGGGACGGAACTATGGCTACACCTTC. This encodes CASSLAIIQGRNYGYTF.

This clonotype has a handful of counts. V gene TRBV7-8 combines with J gene TRBJ2-6, with a tentative D call TRBD1 (6 bases). The CDR3 totals 14 residues. V lost 4 bases and J 3 bases, leaving 7 bases between the germline ends. Germline V gives CDR1 SGHVS, CDR2 FQNEAQ. The CDR3 spells CASSSGDGANVLTF. The CDR3 nucleotides read TGTGCCAGCAGCTCAGGGGATGGGGCCAACGTCCTGACTTTC.

In this sample, this clonotype turned up many times. The chain carries TRBV3-1 and TRBJ1-5, with 7 bases fitting TRBD1. CDR3 size: 14 residues. The junction had 8 bases not matched to a gene; V was cut back by 5 bases and J by 7 bases. The germline CDR1 and CDR2 sequences are LGHDT and YNNKEL (reference sequence). The CDR3 bases are TGTGCCAGCAGCTCGAGACAGGGAAGCCAGCCCCAGCATTTT. Translated, it gives CASSSRQGSQPQHF.

The gene calls are TRBV5-1 and TRBJ2-3; 9 nucleotides match TRBD1. In germline, CDR1 is SGHRS, CDR2 YFSETQ. J gave up 4 bases and V 0 bases, and 6 bases lay outside the gene matches. There are 16 residues in the CDR3. In DNA, the CDR3 is TGCGCCAGCAGCTTGGAACAGGGGGCGCGTGCAGATACGCAGTATTTT. This encodes CASSLEQGARADTQYF.

This clonotype was seen ten or more times. The chain has TRBV20-1 and TRBJ1-6; no clear D. This CDR3 contains 16 residues. Trimming pared 0 bases from V and 10 bases from J, leaving 19 bases between. Germline V CDR1 and CDR2: DFQATT, SNEGSKA (reference sequence). The chain's CDR3 is CSARDSELGVGSPLHF. The CDR3 bases are TGCAGTGCTAGAGATTCTGAGCTCGGGGTTGGATCACCCCTCCACTTT.

There are many counts of this clonotype. J is TRBJ1-1 and V is TRBV7-3, with D maybe TRBD1 (5 bases). Germline CDR1 is SGHTA and CDR2 is FQGTGA. V was clipped by 5 bases and J by 11 bases, with 21 bases between them. There are 14 residues in the CDR3. The CDR3 spells CASSPRVGDFGAFF. The CDR3 coding sequence is TGTGCCAGCAGCCCTCGGGTTGGGGACTTTGGGGCTTTCTTT. Based on the CDR3 plus reference TRBV7-3 and TRBJ1-1, the full variable domain is GAGVSQTPSNKVTEKGKYVELRCDPISGHTALYWYRQSLGQGPEFLIYFQGTGAADDSGLPNDRFFAVRPEGSVSTLKIQRTERGDSAVYLCASSPRVGDFGAFFGQGTRLTVV.

The chain combines TRBV2 with TRBJ2-7, with D possibly matching TRBD2 (7 bases). Trimming removed 10 bases at V and 5 bases at J, with 24 bases between. The CDR3 is 15 residues long. CDR1 SNHLY and CDR2 FYNNEI come from the germline V gene. The chain's CDR3 is CAILRLWSGDNEQYF. In DNA form, the CDR3 reads TGTGCCATCCTCCGTTTGTGGAGCGGGGACAACGAGCAGTACTTC.

This clonotype was counted at least ten times. V gene TRBV28 combines with J gene TRBJ2-1; no definite D call. The last part of the DNA fits TRBJ2-3 better; the J call may be wrong. This CDR3 is built from 15 residues. CDR1 is MDHEN, CDR2 SYDVKM, per germline. In DNA, the CDR3 is TGTGCCAGCAGTCCCTCCTCTTCCATTGGAGATACGCAGTATTTT. Residues: CASSPSSSIGDTQYF.

Concerning this clonotype: One base away lies a much larger clone, so this may be a sequencing read error. The V call is TRBV20-1, the J call TRBJ2-1; D unclear. CDR3 size: 15 residues. Trimming removed 1 base from V and 3 bases from J, with 13 bases in between. Germline V lookup: CDR1 DFQATT, CDR2 SNEGSKA (reference sequence). CDR3 DNA: TGCAGTGCTAGAGGAAGTGACTGGCTCTACAATGAGCAGTTCTTC. This encodes CSARGSDWLYNEQFF.

This clonotype was detected ten times or more. The chain joins TRBV9 to TRBJ2-1; D may be TRBD1 (5 bases). Per the germline V gene, CDR1 is SGDLS and CDR2 is YYNGEE. This CDR3 has 17 residues. V shed 3 bases and J shed 4 bases, with 20 bases lying between them. Here the CDR3 DNA reads TGTGCCAGCAGCGCCAGCTCGCAGGTTGGGGCATACAATGAGCAGTTCTTC. This translates into CASSASSQVGAYNEQFF.

This sequence joins TRBV4-2 and TRBJ2-1, with 13 bases aligning to TRBD2. Germline assignment: CDR1 LGHNA and CDR2 YNFKEQ. Unmatched junction bases numbered 5, after V lost 4 bases and J lost 8 bases. CDR3 length equals 15 residues. Written as DNA, the CDR3 is TGTGCCAGCAGCCCCCGGACTAGCGGGAGTGATGAGCAGTTCTTC. Its translation is CASSPRTSGSDEQFF.

This sequence joins TRBV4-1 and TRBJ1-5, with TRBD1 identical over 12 bases. V was clipped by 0 bases and J by 5 bases; unmatched bases: 5. This CDR3 is 17 amino acids long. Per germline, CDR1 MGHRA and CDR2 YSYEKL. The chain's CDR3 is CASSQEGQGAFHQPQHF. The CDR3, as DNA: TGCGCCAGCAGCCAAGAGGGACAGGGGGCTTTTCATCAGCCCCAGCATTTT.

There are many counts of this clonotype. In nucleotides, the CDR3 is TGTGCCAGCAGCGTAGGTAGGGGAGACAGACTGAACACTGAAGCTTTCTTT. It specifies CASSVGRGDRLNTEAFF. The rearrangement links TRBV9 to TRBJ1-1, with a tentative D call TRBD1 (5 bases). The length of the CDR3 is 17 residues. Trimming pared 0 bases from V and 0 bases from J, leaving 15 bases between. Germline CDR1 reads SGDLS; CDR2 reads YYNGEE. Complete variable domain (other parts from reference TRBV9 and TRBJ1-1): DSGVTQTPKHLITATGQRVTLRCSPRSGDLSVYWYQQSLDQGLQFLIQYYNGEERAKGNILERFSAQQFPDLHSELNLSSLELGDSALYFCASSVGRGDRLNTEAFFGQGTRLTVV.

This clonotype is a singleton in its sample. V gene TRBV20-1 combines with J gene TRBJ2-2; 8 positions agree with TRBD2. Germline V lookup: CDR1 DFQATT, CDR2 SNEGSKA (reference sequence). The CDR3 totals 16 residues. V was clipped by 0 bases and J by 6 bases; unmatched bases: 9. The CDR3 protein is CSARDPGRGLSGELFF. Written as DNA, the CDR3 is TGCAGTGCTAGAGATCCCGGGAGGGGCCTCTCCGGGGAGCTGTTTTTT.

The rearrangement links TRBV20-1 to TRBJ1-2; D uncertain. CDR1 is DFQATT, CDR2 SNEGSKA, per germline (reference sequence). V lost 0 bases, J lost 6 bases, and 11 bases lay in between. The CDR3 runs 13 residues. The CDR3 sequence: CSARDQSLDGYTF. The DNA of the CDR3 is TGCAGTGCTAGAGATCAAAGCCTTGATGGCTACACCTTC.

This clonotype was seen many times. The chain links TRBV27 to TRBJ2-1; 11 bases are shared with TRBD2. The CDR3 contains 14 residues. Trimming took 6 bases from V and 6 from J; bases not matched to a gene: 4. The germline V gene has CDR1 MNHEY and CDR2 SMNVEV (reference sequence). The CDR3 loop is CASRGLAEINEQFF. CDR3 bases: TGTGCCAGCAGGGGACTAGCGGAGATCAATGAGCAGTTCTTC.

The table lists this clonotype with many counts. The chain joins TRBV27 to TRBJ1-1; a weak D match, TRBD1 (5 bases). Trimming removed 11 bases at V and 4 bases at J, with 26 bases between. There are 16 residues in the CDR3. Germline-derived CDR1 and CDR2 are MNHEY and SMNVEV (reference sequence). The CDR3 region has the DNA TGTGCCTCCACCCCCGGGCAGGGAACAAGAGGCACTGAAGCTTTCTTT. This gives the protein CASTPGQGTRGTEAFF.

The table lists this clonotype with a few counts. A read error may be the cause here, since a much bigger clone is one base away. The CDR3 ends on some other residue instead of the conserved phenylalanine or tryptophan, so this is likely a read error. The CDR3 sequence: CASSLALGTGVHDRHNEQFS. CDR3 bases: TGTGCCAGCAGTTTAGCGCTCGGTACAGGAGTCCACGACCGTCACAATGAGCAGTTCTCC. The rearrangement uses TRBV12-3 or TRBV12-4 and TRBJ2-1, with a possible D match to TRBD1 (5 bases). The CDR3 spans 20 residues. V shed 0 bases and J shed 5 bases, with 26 bases lying between them.

The table lists this clonotype with many counts. V is TRBV11-3 and J is TRBJ1-3, with unresolved D. The CDR3 runs to 13 residues. Trimming pared 6 bases from V and 0 bases from J, leaving 6 bases between. Germline lookup yields CDR1 SGHNT and CDR2 YENEEA. The CDR3 nucleotides read TGTGCCAGCAGTTTCAACTCTGGAAACACCATATATTTT. Translation: CASSFNSGNTIYF.

This clonotype was found a few times. V is TRBV27 and J is TRBJ1-2, with D possibly TRBD1 on 6 matching bases. V was trimmed by 6 bases and J by 3 bases, leaving 20 bases between them. The CDR3 length is 16 residues. Looked up from germline, CDR1 is MNHEY and CDR2 is SMNVEV (reference sequence). The CDR3 region is CASSSTWSGGDYGYTF. CDR3 sequence (DNA): TGTGCCAGCAGCTCTACCTGGAGCGGGGGCGACTATGGCTACACCTTC.

The rearrangement joins TRBV2 to TRBJ2-6; 8 positions match TRBD2. Germline loops: CDR1 SNHLY, CDR2 FYNNEI. The ends lost 5 bases at V and 0 bases at J; junction bases unmatched: 6. There are 17 residues in the CDR3. DNA for the CDR3: TGTGCCAGCAGTCCCGGGGGGGGGAACTCTGGGGCCAACGTCCTGACTTTC. Its protein is CASSPGGGNSGANVLTF. The whole variable domain, remainder taken from reference TRBV2 and TRBJ2-6, is EPEVTQTPSHQVTQMGQEVILRCVPISNHLYFYWYRQILGQKVEFLVSFYNNEISEKSEIFDDQFSVERPDGSNFTLKIRSTKLEDSAMYFCASSPGGGNSGANVLTFGAGSRLTVL.

This clonotype was found many times. This chain links TRBV11-3 with TRBJ2-3; D is ambiguous. Trimming stripped 5 bases from V and 4 bases from J, with 7 bases between. Looked up from germline, CDR1 is SGHNT and CDR2 is YENEEA. The CDR3 is made up of 12 amino acids. This CDR3 reads CASSQTPDTQYF. The CDR3 DNA is TGTGCCAGCAGCCAAACACCAGATACGCAGTATTTT.